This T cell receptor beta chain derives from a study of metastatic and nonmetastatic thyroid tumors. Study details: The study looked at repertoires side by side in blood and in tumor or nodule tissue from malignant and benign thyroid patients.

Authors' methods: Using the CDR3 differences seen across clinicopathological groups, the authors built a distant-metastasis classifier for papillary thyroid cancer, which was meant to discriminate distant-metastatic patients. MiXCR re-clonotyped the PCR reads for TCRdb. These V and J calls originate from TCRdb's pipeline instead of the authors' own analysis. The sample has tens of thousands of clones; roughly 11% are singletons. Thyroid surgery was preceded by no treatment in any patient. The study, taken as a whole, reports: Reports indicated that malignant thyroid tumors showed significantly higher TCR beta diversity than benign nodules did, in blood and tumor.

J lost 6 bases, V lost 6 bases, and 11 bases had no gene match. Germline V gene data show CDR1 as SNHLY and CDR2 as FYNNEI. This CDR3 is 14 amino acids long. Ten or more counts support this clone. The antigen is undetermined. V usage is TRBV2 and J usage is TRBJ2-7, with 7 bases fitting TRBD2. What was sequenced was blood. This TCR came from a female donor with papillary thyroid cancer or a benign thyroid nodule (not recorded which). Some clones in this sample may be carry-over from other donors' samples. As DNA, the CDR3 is TGTGCCAGCAGGGGGGAGGGTACGGGATCCGAGCAGTACTTC. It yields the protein CASRGEGTGSEQYF.